This T cell receptor beta chain was sequenced for a study of T cell repertoires in cytomegalovirus infection. TCRdb fed the reads into MiXCR, producing one record per CDR3 protein. The sample has roughly 150,000 distinct CDR3 sequences; about 15% are singletons. The specimen sequenced was CD8+ T cells from PBMCs. The receptor's source is a human donor in good health (CMV status not recorded). Some clones in this sample may be carry-over from other donors' samples.

The CDR3 region is CASSRQEGKLFF. CDR3 DNA sequence: TGTGCCAGCAGCCGACAGGAGGGAAAACTGTTTTTT. The chain has TRBV7-8 and TRBJ1-4, with D possibly TRBD1 on 6 matching bases. The CDR3 is 12 residues long. Germline lookup yields CDR1 SGHVS and CDR2 FQNEAQ. V was clipped by 5 bases and J by 10 bases, with 11 bases between them.